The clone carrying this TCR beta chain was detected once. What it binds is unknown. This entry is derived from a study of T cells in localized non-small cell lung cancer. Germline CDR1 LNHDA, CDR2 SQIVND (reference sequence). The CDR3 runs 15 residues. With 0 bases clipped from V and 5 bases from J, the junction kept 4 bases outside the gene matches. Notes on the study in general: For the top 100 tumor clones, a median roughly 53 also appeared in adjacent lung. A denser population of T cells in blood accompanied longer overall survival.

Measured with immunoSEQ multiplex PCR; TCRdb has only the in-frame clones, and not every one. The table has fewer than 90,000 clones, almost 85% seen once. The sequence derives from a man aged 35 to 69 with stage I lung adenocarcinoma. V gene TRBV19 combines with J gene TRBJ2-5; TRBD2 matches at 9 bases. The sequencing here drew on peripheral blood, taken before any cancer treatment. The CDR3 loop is CASSIDRSGGETQYF. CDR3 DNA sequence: TGTGCCAGTAGTATAGATCGAAGCGGGGGGGAGACCCAGTACTTC.